This TCR beta chain came from a study of blood T cells in healthy people across ages. Germline CDR1 and CDR2: SGHTA and FQGTGA. The CDR3 has 20 residues. V lost 5 bases to trimming and J lost 5 bases; unmatched junction nucleotides: 23. Primed by a sample-barcoded 5' primer and a J-beta primer mix, a second PCR proceeded for 7 to 11 cycles. Using its own MiXCR run on the 5' RACE reads, TCRdb lists one record per CDR3 protein. The sample holds some 320,000 distinct CDR3 sequences; roughly 26% are singletons and the top ten take 29%. The chain links TRBV7-3 to TRBJ2-5; 10 bases are a match to TRBD2. Sequenced input: blood. This TCR came from a woman aged 70-85 years in good health. CDR3 protein: CASSQNRLAGESRARETQYF. The DNA of the CDR3 is TGTGCCAGCAGCCAAAATCGCCTAGCGGGAGAGTCCCGCGCAAGGGAGACCCAGTACTTC.